The present TCR beta chain was sequenced within a study of T cells in Graves' hyperthyroidism and ophthalmopathy. Researchers defined stable Graves' hyperthyroidism as no ophthalmopathy progression within 18 months. Study-wide points: Appearing also in blood were most of the thyroid clonotypes expanded above 0.001. Ophthalmopathy cases were set apart from stable hyperthyroidism by a 13 V-J model.

The investigators amplified TCR beta CDR3 regions from RNA transcripts. The study used the HTBI primer set for a first-round RT-PCR of the TCR CDR3. TCRdb analysed the multiplex PCR reads with MiXCR anew, one entry per CDR3 protein. The repertoire has 300,000 to 450,000 distinct CDR3 sequences, about 15% of them found once; the top ten carry 8% to 13%. With regard to this clonotype: Its cognate antigen is unknown.

CDR1 is SGDLS, CDR2 YYNGEE, per germline. The CDR3 sequence is 15 residues long. Trimming left V 0 bases short and J 8 bases short, with 12 bases between. The sample comprised blood. The chain joins TRBV9 to TRBJ1-6, with D possibly TRBD1 on 6 matching bases. The sequence was collected from a woman aged 60-75 years with Graves' hyperthyroidism. CDR3 bases: TGTGCCAGCAGCGTAGATTCGGGGGGCCATTCACCCCTCCACTTT. Its translation is CASSVDSGGHSPLHF.